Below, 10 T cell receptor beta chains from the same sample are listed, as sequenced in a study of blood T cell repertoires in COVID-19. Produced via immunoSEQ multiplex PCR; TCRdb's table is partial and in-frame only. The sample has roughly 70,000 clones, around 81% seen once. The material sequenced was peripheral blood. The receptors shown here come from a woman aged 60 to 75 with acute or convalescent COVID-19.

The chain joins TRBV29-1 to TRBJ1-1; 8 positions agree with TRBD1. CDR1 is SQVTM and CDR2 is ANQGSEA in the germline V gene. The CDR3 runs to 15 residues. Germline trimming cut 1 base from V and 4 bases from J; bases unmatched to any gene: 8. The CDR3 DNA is TGCAGCGTTGAAGCGGCAGGGGGCCCAAGCACTGAAGCTTTCTTT. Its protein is CSVEAAGGPSTEAFF. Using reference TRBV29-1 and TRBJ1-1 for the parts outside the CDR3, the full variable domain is SAVISQKPSRDICQRGTSLTIQCQVDSQVTMMFWYRQQPGQSLTLIATANQGSEATYESGFVIDKFPISRPNLTFSTLTVSNMSPEDSSIYLCSVEAAGGPSTEAFFGQGTRLTVV.

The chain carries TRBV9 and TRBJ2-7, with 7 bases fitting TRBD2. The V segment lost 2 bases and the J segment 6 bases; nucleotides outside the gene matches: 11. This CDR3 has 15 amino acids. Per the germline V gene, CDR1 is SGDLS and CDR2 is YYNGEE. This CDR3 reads CASSVGGGPTFEQYF. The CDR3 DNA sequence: TGTGCCAGCAGCGTTGGCGGGGGACCTACGTTCGAGCAGTACTTC.

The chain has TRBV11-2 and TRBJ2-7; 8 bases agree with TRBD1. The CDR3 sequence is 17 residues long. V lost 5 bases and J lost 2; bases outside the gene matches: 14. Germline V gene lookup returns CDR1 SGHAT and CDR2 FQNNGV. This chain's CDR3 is CASSRTRQGSFPYEQYF. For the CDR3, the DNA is TGTGCCAGCAGCAGGACCCGACAGGGGTCCTTTCCCTACGAGCAGTACTTC.

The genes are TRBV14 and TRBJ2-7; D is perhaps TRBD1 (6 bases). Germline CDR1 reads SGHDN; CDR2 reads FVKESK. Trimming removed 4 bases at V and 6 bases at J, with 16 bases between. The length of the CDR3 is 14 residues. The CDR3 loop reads CASSPRMAGAEQYF. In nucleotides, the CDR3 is TGTGCCAGCAGCCCGCGCATGGCAGGGGCCGAGCAGTACTTC.

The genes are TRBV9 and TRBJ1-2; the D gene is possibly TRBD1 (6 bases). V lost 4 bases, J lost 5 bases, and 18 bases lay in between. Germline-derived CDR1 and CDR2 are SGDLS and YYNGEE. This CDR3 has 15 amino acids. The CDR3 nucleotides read TGTGCCAGCAGCTCTAGAGGACAGCAAAAATATGGCTACACCTTC. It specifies CASSSRGQQKYGYTF.

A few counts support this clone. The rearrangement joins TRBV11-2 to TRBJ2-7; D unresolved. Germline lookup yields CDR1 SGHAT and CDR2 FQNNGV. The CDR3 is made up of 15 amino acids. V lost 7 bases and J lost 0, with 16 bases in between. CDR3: CASTPLTLSSYEQYF. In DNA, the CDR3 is TGTGCCAGCACCCCTCTCACCTTGAGCTCCTACGAGCAGTACTTC.

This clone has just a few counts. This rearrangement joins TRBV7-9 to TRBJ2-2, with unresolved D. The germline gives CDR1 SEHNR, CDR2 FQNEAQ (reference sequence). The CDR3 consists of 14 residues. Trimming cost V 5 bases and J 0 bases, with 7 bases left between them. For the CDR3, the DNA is TGTGCCAGCAGCCTTGACTCGAACACCGGGGAGCTGTTTTTT. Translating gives CASSLDSNTGELFF.

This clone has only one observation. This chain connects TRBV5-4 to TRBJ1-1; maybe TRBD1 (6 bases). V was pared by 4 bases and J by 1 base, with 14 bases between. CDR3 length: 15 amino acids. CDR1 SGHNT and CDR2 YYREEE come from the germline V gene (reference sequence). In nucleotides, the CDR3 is TGTGCCAGCAGCCCTTCCGGGACACAGAACACTGAAGCTTTCTTT. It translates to CASSPSGTQNTEAFF.

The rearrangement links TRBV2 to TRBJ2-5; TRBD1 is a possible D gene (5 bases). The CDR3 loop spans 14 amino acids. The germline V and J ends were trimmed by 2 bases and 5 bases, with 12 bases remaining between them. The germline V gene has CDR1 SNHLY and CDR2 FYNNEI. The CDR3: CASSETGPRETQYF. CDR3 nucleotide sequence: TGTGCCAGCAGTGAAACAGGCCCCAGGGAGACCCAGTACTTC.

The CDR3 nucleotides are TGTGCCAGCAGCCAACAGGGAGCTAACTATGGCTACACCTTC. Protein product: CASSQQGANYGYTF. The chain links TRBV7-9 to TRBJ1-2, with D possibly being TRBD1 (6 bases). V lost 5 bases and J 0 bases, leaving 10 bases between the germline ends. The CDR3 sequence is 14 residues long. Germline CDR1 SEHNR, CDR2 FQNEAQ (reference sequence).